This TCR beta chain is from a study of cytomegalovirus exposure and HLA in healthy donors. Study-wide findings and caveats: It was reported that TCR beta sequences correctly inferred the HLA-A and HLA-B alleles for most subjects. Researchers had no immune exposure information except CMV serostatus available.

This CDR3 is 14 amino acids long. Germline values: CDR1 GTSNPN, CDR2 SVGIG (reference sequence). V lost 3 bases and J 0 bases, leaving 11 bases between the germline ends. With respect to this clone: Its specificity is not known.

The primer mix had 60 Vbeta and 13 Jbeta primers. Assay: immunoSEQ multiplex PCR; the TCRdb copy retains only in-frame clones and omits some. The sample records roughly 120,000 clones, 70% to 85% being singletons. The chain carries TRBV30 and TRBJ1-2, with a possible D match to TRBD1 (5 bases). The receptor was isolated from a woman in her 50s in good health and CMV-seropositive. Sequencing was done on a sample of PBMCs. Written as DNA, the CDR3 is TGTGCCTGGAGCGCACAACAGGCTAACTATGGCTACACCTTC. It yields the protein CAWSAQQANYGYTF.